This TCR beta chain emerged from a study of Graves' ophthalmopathy and Graves' hyperthyroidism. The study excluded patients with other autoimmune diseases, uncontrolled infections, pregnancy or lactation. The study, taken as a whole, reports: Blood contained most expanded thyroid clonotypes exceeding 0.001 frequency.

Germline-derived CDR1 and CDR2 are LGHNT and FRNRAP. The CDR3 length is 14 residues. V lost 1 base and J 7 bases, leaving 10 bases between the germline ends. Investigators amplified TCR beta CDR3 regions from RNA transcripts. The first round was an RT-PCR with HTBI primers, and the second round was a multiplex PCR. TCRdb re-derived calls from the multiplex PCR reads in MiXCR, one entry per CDR3 protein. The sample includes 660,000 or so distinct CDR3 sequences, over 40% of them seen just once. This clonotype was detected ten times or more. What it recognizes is unknown. The V and J genes are TRBV12-5 and TRBJ1-4, with TRBD1 as a possible D gene (6 bases). The sequencing sample was made of peripheral blood. The sequence derives from an adult man with Graves' ophthalmopathy. CDR3 bases: TGTGCTAGTGGTTTGGCAGGGGACGGTGAAAAACTGTTTTTT. It codes for CASGLAGDGEKLFF.